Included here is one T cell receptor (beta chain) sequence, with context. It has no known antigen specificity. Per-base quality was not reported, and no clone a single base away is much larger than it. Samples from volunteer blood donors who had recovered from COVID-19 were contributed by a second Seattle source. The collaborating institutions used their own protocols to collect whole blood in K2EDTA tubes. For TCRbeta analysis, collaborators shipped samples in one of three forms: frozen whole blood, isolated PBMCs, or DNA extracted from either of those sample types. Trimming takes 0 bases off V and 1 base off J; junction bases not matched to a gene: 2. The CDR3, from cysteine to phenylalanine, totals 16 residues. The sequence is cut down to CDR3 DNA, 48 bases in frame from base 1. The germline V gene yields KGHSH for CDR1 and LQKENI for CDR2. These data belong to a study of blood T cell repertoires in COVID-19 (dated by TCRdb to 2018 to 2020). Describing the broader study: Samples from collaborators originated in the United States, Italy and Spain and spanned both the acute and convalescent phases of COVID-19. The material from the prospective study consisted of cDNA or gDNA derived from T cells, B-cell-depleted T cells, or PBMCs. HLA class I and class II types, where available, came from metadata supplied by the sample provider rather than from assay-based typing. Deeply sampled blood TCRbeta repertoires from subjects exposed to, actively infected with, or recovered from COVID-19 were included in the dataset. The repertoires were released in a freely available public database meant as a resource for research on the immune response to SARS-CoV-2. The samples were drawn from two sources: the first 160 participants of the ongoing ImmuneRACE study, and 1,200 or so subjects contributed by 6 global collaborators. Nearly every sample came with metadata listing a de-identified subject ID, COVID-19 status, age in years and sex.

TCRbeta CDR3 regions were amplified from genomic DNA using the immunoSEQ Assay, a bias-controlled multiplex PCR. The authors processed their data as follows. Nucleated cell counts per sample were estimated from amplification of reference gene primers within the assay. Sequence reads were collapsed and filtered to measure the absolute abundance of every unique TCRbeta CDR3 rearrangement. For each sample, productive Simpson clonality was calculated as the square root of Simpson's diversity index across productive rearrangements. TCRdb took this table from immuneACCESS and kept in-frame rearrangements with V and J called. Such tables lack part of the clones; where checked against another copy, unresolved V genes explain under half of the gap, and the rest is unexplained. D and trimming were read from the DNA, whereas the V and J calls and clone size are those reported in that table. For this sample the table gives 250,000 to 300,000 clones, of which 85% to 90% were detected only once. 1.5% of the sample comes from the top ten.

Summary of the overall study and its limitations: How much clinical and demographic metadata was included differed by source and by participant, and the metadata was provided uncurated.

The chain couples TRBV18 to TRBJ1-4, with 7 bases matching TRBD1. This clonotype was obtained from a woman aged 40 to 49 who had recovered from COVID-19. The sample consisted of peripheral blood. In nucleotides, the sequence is TGTGCCAGCTCACCACCCGACAGGGTAACTAATGAAAAACTGTTTTTT. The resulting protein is CASSPPDRVTNEKLFF. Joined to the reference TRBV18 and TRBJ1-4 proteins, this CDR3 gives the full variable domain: NAGVMQNPRHLVRRRGQEARLRCSPMKGHSHVYWYRQLPEEGLKFMVYLQKENIIDESGMPKERFSAEFPKEGPSILRIQQVVRGDSAAYFCASSPPDRVTNEKLFFGSGTQLSVL.